These T cell receptor beta chains were read from a single sample in a study of T and B cells in COVID-19 patients. MiXCR, run by TCRdb on the multiplex PCR reads, gives a single entry per CDR3 protein. The table has roughly 15,000 distinct CDR3 sequences, 25% to 35% seen once; the top ten hold 3.5% to 5.5%. Sequenced sample: blood. These TCRs come from a human donor who had recovered from COVID-19. Both conserved end residues are part of each CDR3. A D gene is named only where the DNA matches it firmly. Some rows have no size entry. The others give once, few or many, or a class for an expanded clone.

len: 14
v_gene: TRBV5-1
d_gene: TRBD2
abundance: NA
j_gene: TRBJ2-1
CDR3aa: CASSSGLVDNEQFF
CDR3nt: TGCGCCAGCAGCTCGGGACTAGTCGACAATGAGCAGTTCTTC

len: 12
v_gene: TRBV12-3/TRBV12-4
d_gene: NA
abundance: NA
j_gene: TRBJ2-5
CDR3aa: CATGAGWETQYF
CDR3nt: TGTGCCACCGGGGCAGGATGGGAGACCCAGTACTTC

len: 13
v_gene: TRBV6-2/TRBV6-3
d_gene: NA
abundance: NA
j_gene: TRBJ1-1
CDR3aa: CASSYRDNTEAFF
CDR3nt: TGTGCCAGCAGTTACCGGGACAACACTGAAGCTTTCTTT

len: 16
v_gene: TRBV20-1
d_gene: NA
abundance: once
j_gene: TRBJ1-3
CDR3aa: CSASFAGVNSGNTIYF
CDR3nt: TGCAGTGCTAGCTTTGCGGGGGTGAACTCTGGAAACACCATATATTTT

len: 14
v_gene: TRBV6-1
d_gene: TRBD1
abundance: few
j_gene: TRBJ1-2
CDR3aa: CASSPGGGSYGYTF
CDR3nt: TGTGCCAGCAGCCCAGGGGGGGGCAGCTATGGCTACACCTTC

len: 16
v_gene: TRBV6-5
d_gene: NA
abundance: NA
j_gene: TRBJ2-7
CDR3aa: CASSYSGQPLKYEQYF
CDR3nt: TGTGCCAGCAGTTACTCTGGACAGCCCCTAAAGTACGAGCAGTACTTC

len: 11
v_gene: TRBV20-1
d_gene: NA
abundance: once
j_gene: TRBJ2-7
CDR3aa: CSASGSYEQYF
CDR3nt: TGCAGTGCTAGCGGGTCCTACGAGCAGTACTTC

len: 13
v_gene: TRBV6-2/TRBV6-3
d_gene: NA
abundance: NA
j_gene: TRBJ1-2
CDR3aa: CASRSTGLEGYTF
CDR3nt: TGTGCCAGCCGATCGACAGGCCTAGAGGGCTACACCTTC

len: 13
v_gene: TRBV27
d_gene: TRBD1
abundance: NA
j_gene: TRBJ2-7
CDR3aa: CASSLQGAYEQYF
CDR3nt: TGTGCCAGCAGTTTACAGGGGGCCTACGAGCAGTACTTC

len: 14
v_gene: TRBV12-3/TRBV12-4
d_gene: NA
abundance: NA
j_gene: TRBJ1-3
CDR3aa: CASSWLNSGNTIYF
CDR3nt: TGTGCCAGCAGTTGGTTAAACTCTGGAAACACCATATATTTT

len: 12
v_gene: TRBV29-1
d_gene: NA
abundance: medium-sized
j_gene: TRBJ2-7
CDR3aa: CSVELLGYEQYF
CDR3nt: TGCAGCGTTGAGCTTTTAGGTTACGAGCAGTACTTC

len: 13
v_gene: TRBV27
d_gene: TRBD1
abundance: few
j_gene: TRBJ1-5
CDR3aa: CASSLGTAGRQHF
CDR3nt: TGTGCCAGCAGTTTAGGGACAGCGGGTCGGCAGCATTTT

len: 19
v_gene: TRBV19
d_gene: TRBD1
abundance: NA
j_gene: TRBJ1-6
CDR3aa: CASSIDRDRGITYNSPLHF
CDR3nt: TGTGCCAGTAGTATAGATCGGGACAGGGGTATCACCTATAATTCACCCCTCCACTTT

len: 15
v_gene: TRBV10-3
d_gene: NA
abundance: NA
j_gene: TRBJ2-7
CDR3aa: CAISEGNRYESEQYF
CDR3nt: TGTGCCATCAGTGAGGGGAACAGGTACGAGAGCGAGCAGTACTTC

len: 14
v_gene: TRBV6-6
d_gene: NA
abundance: few
j_gene: TRBJ1-2
CDR3aa: CASRPGGSNYGYTF
CDR3nt: TGTGCCAGCAGACCTGGGGGGTCTAACTATGGCTACACCTTC

len: 14
v_gene: TRBV29-1
d_gene: TRBD1
abundance: medium-sized
j_gene: TRBJ2-7
CDR3aa: CSVGGQGESYEQYF
CDR3nt: TGCAGCGTTGGGGGACAGGGGGAAAGCTACGAGCAGTACTTC

len: 15
v_gene: TRBV19
d_gene: NA
abundance: medium-sized
j_gene: TRBJ1-2
CDR3aa: CASSTPGRPDYGYTF
CDR3nt: TGTGCCAGTAGTACACCGGGACGGCCGGACTATGGCTACACCTTC

len: 13
v_gene: TRBV28
d_gene: TRBD1
abundance: NA
j_gene: TRBJ2-2
CDR3aa: CASRTGGTGELFF
CDR3nt: TGTGCCAGCAGAACAGGGGGCACCGGGGAGCTGTTTTTT

len: 13
v_gene: TRBV6-5
d_gene: NA
abundance: many
j_gene: TRBJ2-7
CDR3aa: CASTRGSSYEQYF
CDR3nt: TGTGCCAGCACTCGGGGCTCCTCCTACGAGCAGTACTTC

len: 15
v_gene: TRBV27
d_gene: TRBD1
abundance: few
j_gene: TRBJ1-1
CDR3aa: CASSLGNRGNTEAFF
CDR3nt: TGTGCCAGCAGTTTAGGAAACAGGGGGAACACTGAAGCTTTCTTT

len: 15
v_gene: TRBV5-1
d_gene: NA
abundance: NA
j_gene: TRBJ1-4
CDR3aa: CASSLGPAGREKLFF
CDR3nt: TGCGCCAGCAGCTTGGGTCCGGCAGGGAGGGAAAAACTGTTTTTT

len: 15
v_gene: TRBV24-1
d_gene: NA
abundance: NA
j_gene: TRBJ1-5
CDR3aa: CATSDDGGNNQPQHF
CDR3nt: TGTGCCACCAGTGATGACGGGGGTAACAATCAGCCCCAGCATTTT

len: 14
v_gene: TRBV27
d_gene: TRBD1
abundance: NA
j_gene: TRBJ1-1
CDR3aa: CASSWTGVYTEAFF
CDR3nt: TGTGCCAGCAGTTGGACAGGGGTATACACTGAAGCTTTCTTT

len: 14
v_gene: TRBV12-3/TRBV12-4
d_gene: NA
abundance: NA
j_gene: TRBJ2-5
CDR3aa: CASSPLSLQETQYF
CDR3nt: TGTGCCAGCAGCCCACTATCACTCCAAGAGACCCAGTACTTC

len: 14
v_gene: TRBV7-9
d_gene: NA
abundance: few
j_gene: TRBJ1-6
CDR3aa: CASNQEQYNSPLHF
CDR3nt: TGTGCCAGCAACCAGGAACAGTATAATTCACCCCTCCACTTT

len: 16
v_gene: TRBV6-2/TRBV6-3
d_gene: TRBD2
abundance: NA
j_gene: TRBJ2-1
CDR3aa: CAIMAVAGGAGDEQFF
CDR3nt: TGTGCCATCATGGCGGTAGCGGGGGGGGCAGGGGATGAGCAGTTCTTC

len: 15
v_gene: TRBV24-1
d_gene: TRBD2
abundance: few
j_gene: TRBJ2-1
CDR3aa: CATSEAGTSGGQQFF
CDR3nt: TGTGCCACCAGTGAGGCCGGGACTAGCGGGGGCCAGCAGTTCTTC

len: 19
v_gene: TRBV7-9
d_gene: TRBD1
abundance: NA
j_gene: TRBJ2-6
CDR3aa: CASRFTPGQGESGANVLTF
CDR3nt: TGTGCCAGCAGATTTACCCCGGGACAGGGGGAGTCTGGGGCCAACGTCCTGACTTTC

len: 11
v_gene: TRBV7-9
d_gene: NA
abundance: NA
j_gene: TRBJ1-2
CDR3aa: CASSLRQGYTF
CDR3nt: TGTGCCAGCAGCTTGAGACAGGGCTACACCTTC

len: 14
v_gene: TRBV11-1
d_gene: NA
abundance: medium-sized
j_gene: TRBJ2-3
CDR3aa: CASSLGTSTDTQYF
CDR3nt: TGTGCCAGCAGCTTAGGCACCAGCACAGATACGCAGTATTTT

len: 13
v_gene: TRBV6-4
d_gene: NA
abundance: few
j_gene: TRBJ2-3
CDR3aa: CASSDTVGFLQYF
CDR3nt: TGTGCCAGCAGTGACACGGTAGGCTTCCTGCAGTATTTT

len: 16
v_gene: TRBV19
d_gene: NA
abundance: many
j_gene: TRBJ1-5
CDR3aa: CASSIFFVGGGQPQHF
CDR3nt: TGTGCCAGTAGTATCTTCTTTGTCGGGGGAGGACAGCCCCAGCATTTT

len: 13
v_gene: TRBV5-4
d_gene: TRBD1
abundance: NA
j_gene: TRBJ2-3
CDR3aa: CASGGQDTDTQYF
CDR3nt: TGTGCCAGCGGGGGACAGGACACAGATACGCAGTATTTT

len: 15
v_gene: TRBV6-4
d_gene: NA
abundance: NA
j_gene: TRBJ2-7
CDR3aa: CASPRGGPTSYEQYF
CDR3nt: TGTGCCAGCCCCCGAGGGGGGCCGACCTCCTACGAGCAGTACTTC

len: 18
v_gene: TRBV24-1
d_gene: NA
abundance: NA
j_gene: TRBJ2-3
CDR3aa: CATSDRGGGASWANTQYF
CDR3nt: TGTGCCACCAGTGACCGTGGGGGGGGCGCTTCATGGGCCAATACGCAGTATTTT

len: 11
v_gene: TRBV7-9
d_gene: NA
abundance: NA
j_gene: TRBJ2-5
CDR3aa: CASSADKTQYF
CDR3nt: TGTGCCAGCAGTGCGGACAAGACCCAGTACTTC

len: 13
v_gene: TRBV5-8
d_gene: NA
abundance: few
j_gene: TRBJ2-7
CDR3aa: CASSDGTLYEQYF
CDR3nt: TGTGCCAGCAGCGACGGGACACTTTACGAGCAGTACTTC

len: 12
v_gene: TRBV12-3/TRBV12-4
d_gene: NA
abundance: few
j_gene: TRBJ1-1
CDR3aa: CASSPTGTEAFF
CDR3nt: TGTGCCAGCAGTCCTACAGGGACTGAAGCTTTCTTT

len: 15
v_gene: TRBV27
d_gene: NA
abundance: NA
j_gene: TRBJ1-5
CDR3aa: CASSLAYYKEQPQHF
CDR3nt: TGTGCCAGCAGTTTAGCTTACTACAAGGAGCAGCCCCAGCATTTT

len: 13
v_gene: TRBV14
d_gene: NA
abundance: NA
j_gene: TRBJ1-6
CDR3aa: CAHRESLNSPLHF
CDR3nt: TGTGCCCACCGGGAGTCACTCAATTCACCCCTCCACTTT

len: 15
v_gene: TRBV28
d_gene: NA
abundance: NA
j_gene: TRBJ2-5
CDR3aa: CASSEQGNYGETQYF
CDR3nt: TGTGCCAGCAGCGAACAGGGAAATTACGGGGAGACCCAGTACTTC

len: 13
v_gene: TRBV29-1
d_gene: NA
abundance: medium-sized
j_gene: TRBJ2-6
CDR3aa: CSVTWAGANVLTF
CDR3nt: TGCAGCGTCACTTGGGCTGGGGCCAACGTCCTGACTTTC

len: 12
v_gene: TRBV6-5
d_gene: NA
abundance: many
j_gene: TRBJ1-4
CDR3aa: CASTGDAEKLFF
CDR3nt: TGTGCCAGCACTGGGGACGCTGAAAAACTGTTTTTT

len: 13
v_gene: TRBV6-2/TRBV6-3
d_gene: NA
abundance: NA
j_gene: TRBJ1-2
CDR3aa: CASGVSWGYGYTF
CDR3nt: TGTGCCAGCGGCGTCTCATGGGGCTATGGCTACACCTTC

len: 11
v_gene: TRBV19
d_gene: NA
abundance: medium-sized
j_gene: TRBJ2-3
CDR3aa: CASSSLDTQYF
CDR3nt: TGTGCCAGTAGTTCCCTCGATACGCAGTATTTT

len: 15
v_gene: TRBV6-5
d_gene: NA
abundance: many
j_gene: TRBJ1-3
CDR3aa: CASSTPLEGLNTIYF
CDR3nt: TGTGCCAGCAGTACTCCCCTGGAAGGCTTGAACACCATATATTTT

len: 13
v_gene: TRBV20-1
d_gene: NA
abundance: NA
j_gene: TRBJ1-6
CDR3aa: CSAVDRSNSPLHF
CDR3nt: TGCAGTGCCGTTGACAGGTCTAATTCACCCCTCCACTTT

len: 16
v_gene: TRBV19
d_gene: NA
abundance: many
j_gene: TRBJ1-5
CDR3aa: CASTPPGTGSNQPQHF
CDR3nt: TGTGCCAGTACCCCCCCCGGGACCGGGAGCAATCAGCCCCAGCATTTT

len: 12
v_gene: TRBV6-1
d_gene: NA
abundance: NA
j_gene: TRBJ1-2
CDR3aa: CASNSGNYGYTF
CDR3nt: TGTGCCAGCAATTCAGGGAACTATGGCTACACCTTC

len: 16
v_gene: TRBV6-2/TRBV6-3
d_gene: TRBD1
abundance: NA
j_gene: TRBJ1-4
CDR3aa: CASSNRDRVEDEKLFF
CDR3nt: TGTGCCAGCAGTAACCGGGACAGGGTCGAGGATGAAAAACTGTTTTTT

len: 12
v_gene: TRBV6-1
d_gene: TRBD2
abundance: few
j_gene: TRBJ2-5
CDR3aa: CASMSGGETQYF
CDR3nt: TGTGCCAGCATGTCGGGAGGGGAGACCCAGTACTTC